The 3 T cell receptor beta chains below come from one sample, sequenced in a study of response to subunit inactivated influenza vaccine. TCRdb analysed the RT-PCR reads with MiXCR anew, one entry per CDR3 protein. The table includes 750,000 to 850,000 distinct CDR3 sequences, roughly 18% detected once. The sample was PBMCs from blood, taken 4 to 6 days after vaccination. The source of these receptors is a man aged 45 to 65 who received an inactivated influenza vaccine.

The J gene is TRBJ2-3, the V gene TRBV7-2; no clear D gene. This CDR3 spans 15 amino acids. V was clipped by 0 bases and J by 3 bases, with 10 bases between them. Per the germline V gene, CDR1 is SGHTA and CDR2 is FQGNSA. Here the CDR3 DNA reads TGTGCCAGCAGCTTAGCGAAAACGCTGACAGATACGCAGTATTTT. Residues: CASSLAKTLTDTQYF.

This clonotype has more than one count but fewer than ten. This chain uses TRBV7-8 with TRBJ2-5; 14 nucleotides agree with TRBD2. The ends lost 5 bases at V and 3 bases at J; junction bases unmatched: 8. Germline CDR1 SGHVS, CDR2 FQNEAQ. The CDR3 length is 17 residues. The CDR3 spells CASSPELGLAGEETQYF. The CDR3 coding sequence is TGTGCCAGCAGCCCCGAGTTGGGACTAGCGGGAGAAGAGACCCAGTACTTC. Full variable domain (missing parts from reference TRBV7-8 and TRBJ2-5): GAGVSQSPRYKVAKRGQDVALRCDPISGHVSLFWYQQALGQGPEFLTYFQNEAQLDKSGLPSDRFFAERPEGSVSTLKIQRTQQEDSAVYLCASSPELGLAGEETQYFGPGTRLLVL.

This clonotype was counted ten times or more. The chain has TRBV28 and TRBJ2-3; D is uncertain. The CDR3 is 12 residues long. The germline CDR1 and CDR2 sequences are MDHEN and SYDVKM. Trimming stripped 6 bases from V and 0 bases from J, with 4 bases between. CDR3 protein: CASRKSTDTQYF. CDR3 coding DNA: TGTGCCAGCAGAAAAAGCACAGATACGCAGTATTTT. The variable domain in full, with the rest retrieved from reference TRBV28 and TRBJ2-3, is DVKVTQSSRYLVKRTGEKVFLECVQDMDHENMFWYRQDPGLGLRLIYFSYDVKMKEKGDIPEGYSVSREKKERFSLILESASTNQTSMYLCASRKSTDTQYFGPGTRLTVL.